This T cell receptor beta chain was documented in a study of T cell responses to AZD1222 COVID-19 vaccine. As for this clone: Its antigen is unknown.

Study-level findings and limits: Females outnumbered males among donors, who were mostly white British; clonal diversity was possibly underestimated. Of spike-specific TCRs, nearly half reportedly target regions left unmutated in variants. Seropositive AZD1222 recipients at baseline numbered only 6 or 7.

The germline V gene encodes CDR1 MNHEY and CDR2 SVGAGI. The CDR3 extends over 14 amino acids. V was cut by 2 bases and J by 5 bases, with 10 bases left in between. Here immunoSEQ multiplex PCR was the method, and the copy in TCRdb shows in-frame clones only, minus some. The table has about 100,000 clones, 88% seen once. The starting material was peripheral blood, obtained on day 0 of AZD1222 vaccination. The clonotype originates from an adult in good health. V usage is TRBV6-5 and J usage is TRBJ1-5; a possible D gene is TRBD1 (5 bases). The CDR3 region is CASSYGGLDQPQHF. The DNA for the CDR3 is TGTGCCAGCAGTTACGGGGGGTTGGATCAGCCCCAGCATTTT.